A single sample is the source of the 29 T cell receptor beta chains below, sequenced in a study of blood T cell repertoires in COVID-19. Clones were sequenced by immunoSEQ multiplex PCR, and TCRdb holds only the in-frame ones, with some missing. This sample has approximately 31,000 clones, with over 90% found just once. Sequenced input: peripheral blood. These receptors were collected from a human donor in a cohort sampled during active COVID-19.

The chain joins TRBV28 to TRBJ1-6; 9 bases match TRBD1. Trimming took 6 bases from V and 7 from J; bases not matched to a gene: 4. The CDR3 runs 14 residues. Germline assignment: CDR1 MDHEN and CDR2 SYDVKM. CDR3 in amino acids: CASSLGQGNSPLHF. The CDR3 region has the DNA TGTGCCAGCAGCCTGGGACAGGGAAATTCACCCCTCCACTTT.

The V call is TRBV5-5, the J call TRBJ2-7, with TRBD1 identical over 7 bases. The CDR3 totals 14 residues. V lost 2 bases to trimming and J lost 2 bases; unmatched junction nucleotides: 4. CDR1 and CDR2 from the germline V gene are SGHKS and YYEKEE (reference sequence). CDR3 in amino acids: CASSLTGAAYEQYF. In nucleotides, the CDR3 is TGTGCCAGCAGCTTAACAGGGGCGGCCTACGAGCAGTACTTC.

The V and J genes are TRBV28 and TRBJ2-3; possibly TRBD2 for D (5 bases). This CDR3 is 15 amino acids long. In germline, CDR1 is MDHEN, CDR2 SYDVKM. V lost 2 bases, J lost 3 bases, and 12 bases lay in between. CDR3 amino acids: CASSLTSGETDTQYF. Here the CDR3 DNA reads TGTGCCAGCAGTTTAACTAGTGGGGAAACAGATACGCAGTATTTT. Supplemented by reference TRBV28 and TRBJ2-3, the full variable domain reads DVKVTQSSRYLVKRTGEKVFLECVQDMDHENMFWYRQDPGLGLRLIYFSYDVKMKEKGDIPEGYSVSREKKERFSLILESASTNQTSMYLCASSLTSGETDTQYFGPGTRLTVL.

The chain uses TRBV7-3 and TRBJ2-1; 11 positions agree with TRBD2. Germline assignment: CDR1 SGHTA and CDR2 FQGTGA. This CDR3 region has 14 residues. After removal of 2 bases from V and 6 bases from J, the junction contained 0 bases not matched to a gene. CDR3 DNA: TGTGCCAGCAGCTTACTAGCGGGAGGCAATGAGCAGTTCTTC. This encodes CASSLLAGGNEQFF.

J is TRBJ2-5 and V is TRBV21-1; the DNA was not used to check the table's D call, TRBD2. TRBV21-1 is a documented pseudogene. This CDR3 has 17 residues. DNA of the CDR3: TGTGCCAGCAGCCAAGGGACTAGCGGGAGGGAGGGGGAGACCCAGTACTTC. Translated, it gives CASSQGTSGREGETQYF.

This clone was counted once. This sequence joins TRBV5-4 and TRBJ2-5; 11 bases agree with TRBD2. This CDR3 comprises 15 residues. With V trimmed by 0 bases and J by 5 bases, 3 bases remained unmatched. Germline V gene sequence: CDR1 SGHNT, CDR2 YYREEE (reference sequence). In DNA, the CDR3 is TGTGCCAGCAGCTTGGGTAGCGGGAGGGGGGAGACCCAGTACTTC. Its protein product is CASSLGSGRGETQYF.

The rearrangement joins TRBV19 to TRBJ2-3; weak D call: TRBD2 (6 bases). V was trimmed by 10 bases and J by 1 base, leaving 6 bases between them. The CDR3 is made up of 11 amino acids. Germline assignment: CDR1 LNHDA and CDR2 SQIVND (reference sequence). The chain's CDR3 is CATSGTDTQYF. DNA of the CDR3: TGTGCCACTAGCGGCACAGATACGCAGTATTTT.

The V gene is TRBV28, the J gene TRBJ1-2; 7 positions agree with TRBD1. Per the germline V gene, CDR1 is MDHEN and CDR2 is SYDVKM. This CDR3 is 14 amino acids long. Trimming removed 4 bases from V and 4 bases from J; junction bases left unmatched: 6. CDR3 loop: CASSWDRRGYGYTF. In nucleotides, the CDR3 is TGTGCCAGCAGTTGGGACAGACGAGGCTATGGCTACACCTTC.

CDR3 loop: CASSSRDRGKGETQYF. In DNA, the CDR3 is TGTGCCAGCAGCTCCCGGGACAGGGGAAAGGGAGAGACCCAGTACTTC. This chain links TRBV11-2 with TRBJ2-5; TRBD1 aligns across 10 bases. Germline loops: CDR1 SGHAT, CDR2 FQNNGV. The V gene end was trimmed by 4 bases and the J gene end by 4 bases; junction bases not matched to a gene: 9. The CDR3 consists of 16 residues.

The chain carries TRBV10-3 and TRBJ2-7; 9 nucleotides agree with TRBD2. CDR3 length: 17 residues. From germline, CDR1 is ENHRY and CDR2 SYGVKD. Losses at the gene ends were 2 bases for V and 2 bases for J; bases not matched to a gene: 10. The CDR3 is CAISENPASGNTYEQYF. The CDR3 DNA reads as TGTGCCATCAGTGAGAACCCGGCTAGCGGGAACACCTACGAGCAGTACTTC.

The rearrangement joins TRBV6-6 to TRBJ2-5, with TRBD1 identical over 8 bases. This CDR3 region has 14 residues. The J segment lost 4 bases and the V segment lost 6 bases, leaving 7 bases of the junction unmatched. Germline lookup yields CDR1 MNHNY and CDR2 SVGAGI (reference sequence). This CDR3 is CASSAQGAGETQYF. In nucleotides, the CDR3 is TGTGCCAGCAGCGCCCAGGGGGCAGGAGAGACCCAGTACTTC.

The chain recombines TRBV5-1 with TRBJ1-1; 8 bases agree with TRBD1. Germline CDR1 and CDR2: SGHRS and YFSETQ. V trimming: 2 bases; J trimming: 3 bases; junction bases outside the gene matches: 9. The CDR3 has 16 amino acids. CDR3 loop: CASSFLQGEVDTEAFF. The CDR3 region has the DNA TGCGCCAGCAGCTTTCTACAGGGGGAAGTCGACACTGAAGCTTTCTTT. Looking up the rest from reference TRBV5-1 and TRBJ1-1 gives the full variable domain: KAGVTQTPRYLIKTRGQQVTLSCSPISGHRSVSWYQQTPGQGLQFLFEYFSETQRNKGNFPGRFSGRQFSNSRSEMNVSTLELGDSALYLCASSFLQGEVDTEAFFGQGTRLTVV.

Only one count was recorded for this clone. The genes are TRBV6-4 and TRBJ2-7; maybe TRBD1 (6 bases). CDR1 and CDR2 (germline): MRHNA, SNTAGT. The CDR3 is made up of 13 amino acids. With 8 bases removed from V and 0 bases from J, the gap between germline ends came to 11 bases. The CDR3 region has the DNA TGTGCCAGCTTGGCAGGGGTCTCCTACGAGCAGTACTTC. Translating gives CASLAGVSYEQYF.

The V gene is TRBV18, the J gene TRBJ2-7, with D possibly being TRBD1 (6 bases). Trimming shortened V by 3 bases and J by 3 bases, and 12 bases separated the two germline ends. The CDR3 totals 14 residues. The germline V gene has CDR1 KGHSH and CDR2 LQKENI. CDR3 sequence (DNA): TGTGCCAGCTCACCTTCCCGGGACAACTACGAGCAGTACTTC. Encoded protein: CASSPSRDNYEQYF.

V is TRBV7-2 and J is TRBJ1-2; D is possibly TRBD1 (5 bases). Trimming pared 0 bases from V and 5 bases from J, leaving 16 bases between. Per the germline V gene, CDR1 is SGHTA and CDR2 is FQGNSA. The CDR3 contains 16 residues. DNA for the CDR3: TGTGCCAGCAGCTTAGCGCTTTCGCAGGGATCGTATGGCTACACCTTC. Translating it yields CASSLALSQGSYGYTF.

The chain uses TRBV7-8 and TRBJ1-1, with D uncertain. V was trimmed by 5 bases and J by 0 bases, leaving 16 bases between them. The CDR3 consists of 16 residues. Germline values: CDR1 SGHVS, CDR2 FQNEAQ. The CDR3 DNA sequence: TGTGCCAGCAGCCGCCGGGAACGGGCTATGAACACTGAAGCTTTCTTT. Protein: CASSRRERAMNTEAFF.

J is TRBJ2-3 and V is TRBV29-1; D is unclear. Germline CDR1 is SQVTM and CDR2 is ANQGSEA. This CDR3 contains 13 residues. Trimming stripped 4 bases from V and 4 bases from J, with 12 bases between. Written as DNA, the CDR3 is TGCAGCGTTGCTCCCCCTGCGTCAGATACGCAGTATTTT. This gives the protein CSVAPPASDTQYF.

V and J are TRBV5-1 and TRBJ1-2; TRBD1 matches 7 bases. V shed 4 bases, J shed 0 bases, and the junction held 6 bases outside the gene matches. CDR3 size: 15 residues. CDR1 and CDR2 from the germline V gene are SGHRS and YFSETQ. The CDR3 nucleotides are TGCGCCAGCAGCCCGGACAGGACCACTAACTATGGCTACACCTTC. Amino acid sequence: CASSPDRTTNYGYTF.

V usage is TRBV19 and J usage is TRBJ2-1, with D possibly TRBD1 on 5 matching bases. The CDR3 has 11 amino acids. The ends were cut back, 3 bases at V and 15 bases at J, with 12 bases in the middle. From germline, CDR1 is LNHDA and CDR2 SQIVND (reference sequence). CDR3 in DNA: TGTGCCAGTAGTATTCAACAGGTATGGTTCTTC. Translating it yields CASSIQQVWFF.

This clone appeared a single time. This chain links TRBV6-2 or TRBV6-3 with TRBJ2-3, with 10 nucleotides matching TRBD2. The CDR3 has 14 residues. V trimming: 4 bases; J trimming: 10 bases; junction bases outside the gene matches: 8. From germline, CDR1 is MNHEY and CDR2 SVGEGT. CDR3 residues: CASSSMLAGVSQYF. Here the CDR3 DNA reads TGTGCCAGCAGTTCAATGCTAGCGGGAGTCTCGCAGTATTTT.

CDR3 nucleotide sequence: TGCAGTGCTAGTCCCGGGGTGACTGGAAACACCATATATTTT. This sequence encodes CSASPGVTGNTIYF. This rearrangement joins TRBV20-1 to TRBJ1-3; D gene unclear. Germline CDR1 and CDR2: DFQATT and SNEGSKA (reference sequence). The CDR3 contains 14 residues. With 3 bases removed from V and 2 bases from J, the gap between germline ends came to 11 bases.

This chain uses TRBV6-6 with TRBJ1-4; 9 bases map to TRBD1. CDR3 size: 14 residues. CDR1 and CDR2 (germline): MNHNY, SVGAGI (reference sequence). V gave up 6 bases and J gave up 7 bases; unmatched junction bases: 6. The CDR3 DNA is TGTGCCAGCAGCCTAGGACAGGGGCCTGAAAAACTGTTTTTT. Its translation is CASSLGQGPEKLFF.

The J gene is TRBJ2-3, the V gene TRBV5-1; perhaps TRBD1 as D (5 bases). CDR3 size: 16 residues. Germline lookup yields CDR1 SGHRS and CDR2 YFSETQ. The V and J ends lost 4 bases and 7 bases respectively, with 22 bases between them. This CDR3 reads CASSPRQPILANTQYF. The CDR3 DNA is TGCGCCAGCAGCCCACGACAGCCTATTTTAGCAAATACGCAGTATTTT.

The table lists this clone with a few counts. V and J are TRBV5-1 and TRBJ2-1; 9 bases agree with TRBD1. V gave up 4 bases and J gave up 5 bases; unmatched junction bases: 16. Germline V gene lookup returns CDR1 SGHRS and CDR2 YFSETQ. This CDR3 has 18 amino acids. CDR3: CASSLGQGWVADNNEQFF. Here the CDR3 DNA reads TGCGCCAGCAGCCTGGGACAGGGATGGGTAGCGGATAACAATGAGCAGTTCTTC.

CDR3 sequence: CASSLAGNVNEQFF. CDR3 coding DNA: TGCGCCAGTTCACTAGCGGGGAACGTCAATGAGCAGTTCTTC. This sequence joins TRBV10-1 and TRBJ2-1; 10 nucleotides match TRBD2. J was trimmed by 6 bases and V by 9 bases; bases with no gene match: 8. CDR1 is WNHNN, CDR2 SYGVQD, per germline (reference sequence). The CDR3 is made up of 14 amino acids.

The chain combines TRBV2 with TRBJ1-6, with 10 positions matching TRBD1. The CDR3 is made up of 17 amino acids. Germline V lookup: CDR1 SNHLY, CDR2 FYNNEI. V dropped 6 bases and J dropped 1; count of bases not matched to a gene: 6. Here the CDR3 reads CASREPGQGSYNSPLHF. The DNA of the CDR3 is TGTGCCAGCAGAGAACCGGGACAGGGGTCCTATAATTCACCCCTCCACTTT.

The rearrangement joins TRBV2 to TRBJ2-1; a weak D match, TRBD2 (5 bases). The V end was cut by 5 bases, the J end by 6 bases, with 17 bases between. The CDR3 runs to 15 residues. Looked up from germline, CDR1 is SNHLY and CDR2 is FYNNEI. CDR3 loop: CASSLSGGRLNEQFF. CDR3 sequence (DNA): TGTGCCAGCAGTCTAAGCGGAGGACGGCTCAATGAGCAGTTCTTC.

V and J are TRBV18 and TRBJ1-6; 7 nucleotides agree with TRBD1. Trimming removed 6 bases from V and 6 bases from J; junction bases left unmatched: 11. CDR1 and CDR2 (germline): KGHSH, LQKENI. The CDR3 is 16 amino acids. The CDR3, as DNA: TGTGCCAGCTCGCTGGACAGGTTCTCACCTAATTCACCCCTCCACTTT. Its protein product is CASSLDRFSPNSPLHF.

This clone showed up just a few times. This sequence joins TRBV3-1 (or the pseudogene TRBV3-2) and TRBJ1-1; D perhaps matches TRBD1 (6 bases). V lost 4 bases and J lost 6, with 15 bases in between. Germline CDR1 and CDR2: LGHDT and YNNKEL (reference sequence). This CDR3 contains 14 residues. The CDR3 loop reads CASSPRGAMAEAFF. The CDR3 DNA is TGTGCCAGCAGCCCTCGGGGGGCGATGGCTGAAGCTTTCTTT.